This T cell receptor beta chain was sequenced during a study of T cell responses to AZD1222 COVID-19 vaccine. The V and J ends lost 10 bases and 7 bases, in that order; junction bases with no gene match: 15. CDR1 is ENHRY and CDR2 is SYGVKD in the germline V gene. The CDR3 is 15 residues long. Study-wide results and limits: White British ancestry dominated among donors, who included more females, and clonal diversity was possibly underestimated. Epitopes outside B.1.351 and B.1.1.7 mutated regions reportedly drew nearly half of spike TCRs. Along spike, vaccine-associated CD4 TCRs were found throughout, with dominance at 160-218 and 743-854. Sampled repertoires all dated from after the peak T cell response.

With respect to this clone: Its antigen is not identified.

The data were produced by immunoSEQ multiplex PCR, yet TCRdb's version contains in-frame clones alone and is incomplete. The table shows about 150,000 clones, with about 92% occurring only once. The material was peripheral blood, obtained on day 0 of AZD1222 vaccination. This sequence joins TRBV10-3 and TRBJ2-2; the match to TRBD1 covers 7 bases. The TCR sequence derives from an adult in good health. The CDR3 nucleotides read TGTGCCACCGTACAGGGACAGACCCTGGGCGGGGAGCTGTTTTTT. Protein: CATVQGQTLGGELFF.